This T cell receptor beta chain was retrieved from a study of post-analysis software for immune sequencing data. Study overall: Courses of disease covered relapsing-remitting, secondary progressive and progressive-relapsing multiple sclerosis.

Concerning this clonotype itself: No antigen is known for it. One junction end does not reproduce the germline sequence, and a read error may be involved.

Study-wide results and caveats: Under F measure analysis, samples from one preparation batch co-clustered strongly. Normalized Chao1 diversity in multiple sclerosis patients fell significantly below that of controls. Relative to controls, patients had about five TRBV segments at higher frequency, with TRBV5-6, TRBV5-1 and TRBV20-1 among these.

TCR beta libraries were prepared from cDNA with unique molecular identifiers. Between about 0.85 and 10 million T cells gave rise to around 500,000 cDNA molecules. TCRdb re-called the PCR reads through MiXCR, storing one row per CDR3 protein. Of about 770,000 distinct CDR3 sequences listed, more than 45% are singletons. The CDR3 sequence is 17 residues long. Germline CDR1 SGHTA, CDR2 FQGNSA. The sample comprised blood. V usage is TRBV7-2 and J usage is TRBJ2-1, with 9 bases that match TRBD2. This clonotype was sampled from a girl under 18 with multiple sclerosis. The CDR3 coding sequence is TGTGCCAGCAGCTTAGGTAGCGGGAGTAGCTCCTACAACGAGCAGTTCTTC. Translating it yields CASSLGSGSSSYNEQFF.